This entry features one T cell receptor beta chain sequence. UMIs were added to TCR cDNA along with a universal primer site when it was made by 5'RACE template switching. TCRdb ran MiXCR on the 5' RACE reads and lists one entry per CDR3 protein. This table has 340,000 or so distinct CDR3 sequences, approximately 13% appearing once. Trimming cost V 6 bases and J 6 bases; bases outside gene matches: 9. Germline values: CDR1 LGHNA, CDR2 YNFKEQ. The CDR3 totals 15 residues. The data were taken from a study of T cells after yellow fever vaccination. The chain carries TRBV4-2 and TRBJ2-1; 9 bases are shared with TRBD2. Sequencing was performed on CD4+ T cells sorted from PBMCs, taken 15 days after the yellow fever booster vaccination. The TCR was taken from a man in his late teens or twenties who received the YFV17D yellow fever vaccine. CDR3 sequence (DNA): TGTGCCAGCAGAGCAAAGGGACTAGCCTTCAATGAGCAGTTCTTC. This encodes CASRAKGLAFNEQFF.